The rows below give T cell receptor beta chains drawn from one sample of a study of blood T cell repertoires in COVID-19. The protocol was immunoSEQ multiplex PCR, while the TCRdb copy is restricted to in-frame clones and leaves out a portion. The repertoire holds tens of thousands of clones, with about 90% as singletons. The sequenced sample consisted of peripheral blood. These TCRs come from a male donor with acute or convalescent COVID-19. Each CDR3 is given with its conserved first and last residue. D genes are given only for firm matches. Only part of the rows carry a size: once, few, many, or a class if the clone is expanded.

TRBV6-4	NA	NA	TRBJ1-5	CASSSAGFGNQPQHF	TGTGCCAGCAGTTCCGCAGGGTTCGGCAATCAGCCCCAGCATTTT
TRBV5-1	NA	NA	TRBJ2-4	CASSLTVSAKNIQYF	TGCGCCAGCAGCTTGACCGTTAGCGCCAAAAACATTCAGTACTTC
TRBV2	NA	NA	TRBJ1-3	CASRGQAGNTIYF	TGTGCCAGCAGAGGTCAGGCCGGAAACACCATATATTTT
TRBV19	NA	NA	TRBJ2-3	CASSPRIIPSTDTQYF	TGTGCCAGTAGTCCCAGGATAATCCCTAGCACAGATACGCAGTATTTT
TRBV19	NA	few	TRBJ2-2	CASRVVDSTGELFF	TGTGCCAGTCGGGTGGTGGACTCCACCGGGGAGCTGTTTTTT
TRBV30	NA	NA	TRBJ1-2	CAWSVPGDYGYTF	TGTGCCTGGAGTGTTCCAGGTGACTATGGCTACACCTTC
TRBV11-2	TRBD2	NA	TRBJ2-3	CASSLVSGVLTDTQYF	TGTGCCAGCAGCTTAGTTAGCGGGGTTCTCACAGATACGCAGTATTTT
TRBV5-1	NA	once	TRBJ2-5	CASSLGAGQETQYF	TGCGCCAGCAGCTTGGGGGCGGGACAAGAGACCCAGTACTTC
TRBV19	TRBD1	once	TRBJ1-6	CASNRQGEDNSPLHF	TGTGCCAGTAACCGACAGGGTGAAGATAATTCACCCCTCCACTTT
TRBV7-9	NA	NA	TRBJ1-1	CASSWTSNTEAFF	TGTGCCAGCAGCTGGACAAGTAACACTGAAGCTTTCTTT
TRBV5-8	TRBD1	NA	TRBJ1-5	CASSLRTGGNQPQHF	TGTGCCAGCAGCCTAAGGACAGGGGGCAATCAGCCCCAGCATTTT
TRBV6-6	NA	NA	TRBJ1-3	CASSRLPGLQSGNTIYF	TGTGCCAGCAGCCGACTTCCGGGACTGCAATCTGGAAACACCATATATTTT
TRBV15	TRBD2	NA	TRBJ2-5	CATSRDLASGQETQYF	TGTGCCACCAGCAGAGATCTGGCTAGCGGACAAGAGACCCAGTACTTC
TRBV15	NA	NA	TRBJ1-1	CATSSYTEAFF	TGTGCCACCAGCAGCTATACTGAAGCTTTCTTT
TRBV29-1	NA	NA	TRBJ2-7	CSVRTDYEQYF	TGCAGCGTCCGGACAGACTACGAGCAGTACTTC
TRBV1	NA	NA	TRBJ1-1	CTSSQLTWGQLNTEAFF	TGCACCAGCAGCCAACTTACCTGGGGACAGCTGAACACTGAAGCTTTCTTT
TRBV7-2	TRBD2	NA	TRBJ2-1	CASSLGIRRTSGGADEQFF	TGTGCCAGCAGCTTAGGAATCCGGAGGACTAGCGGGGGGGCAGATGAGCAGTTCTTC
TRBV27	NA	NA	TRBJ1-1	CASSSAARGTEAFF	TGTGCCAGCAGTTCGGCGGCTAGGGGCACTGAAGCTTTCTTT
TRBV5-1	NA	NA	TRBJ1-1	CASSLGERGTEAFF	TGCGCCAGCAGCTTGGGAGAACGGGGCACTGAAGCTTTCTTT